What follows are 10 T cell receptor beta chains derived from one specimen sequenced in a study of molecular identifiers for immune sequencing clone quantification. TCRdb recomputed calls from the PCR reads with MiXCR, one row per CDR3 protein. The sample lists some 320,000 distinct CDR3 sequences, 24% occurring once. Material: naive CD8+ T cells from blood, with Jurkat cell RNA spiked in. Subset in this sample: FACS-sorted CD8+CD4-CCR7+CD45RA+ naive T cells. The receptor set was obtained from a human donor in good health. Some libraries in this study had Jurkat cell RNA spiked in.

Notes on this clonotype: This may be a read error: a much more frequent sequence differs by one nucleotide. The chain recombines TRBV6-6 with TRBJ2-3; TRBD2 might be the D (7 bases). The germline CDR1 and CDR2 sequences are MNHNY and SVGAGI (reference sequence). The CDR3 runs to 16 residues. V lost 6 bases and J lost 4, with 20 bases in between. The chain's CDR3 is CASRDPCGGEADTQYF. CDR3 nucleotides: TGTGCCAGCAGAGACCCCTGCGGGGGCGAGGCAGATACGCAGTATTTT.

This clonotype appeared many times. The chain carries TRBV27 and TRBJ2-3; 7 bases match TRBD2. Losses at the gene ends were 4 bases for V and 2 bases for J; bases not matched to a gene: 6. Per the germline V gene, CDR1 is MNHEY and CDR2 is SMNVEV (reference sequence). This CDR3 is 15 amino acids long. CDR3 sequence: CASSWSAGYTDTQYF. The CDR3 nucleotides are TGTGCCAGCAGTTGGTCAGCGGGGTACACAGATACGCAGTATTTT.

About this clonotype: One end of the junction is discordant with germline, which a read error may explain. The V gene is TRBV5-3, the J gene TRBJ2-7, with D perhaps given as TRBD1 or TRBD2 (5 bases each). TRBV5-3 is flagged as an ORF with uncertain function. The CDR3 has 14 residues. The CDR3: CASGLGLASCGRCF. The CDR3 bases are TGTGCCAGCGGCTTGGGGCTAGCCTCCTGCGGGCGGTGCTTC.

Note on this clonotype: A much larger clone sits a single nucleotide away, making a read error possible. The V call is TRBV5-6, the J call TRBJ2-5, with D perhaps matching TRBD1 (6 bases). CDR1 is SGHDT, CDR2 YYEEEE, per germline. The CDR3 extends over 15 amino acids. The CDR3 loop reads CASSLEIRGQETQHF. As DNA, the CDR3 is TGTGCCAGCAGCTTGGAAATCAGGGGACAAGAGACCCAGCACTTC.

This clonotype has a count of ten or more. The CDR3 is CASSPLLAGLTDTQYF. The CDR3 nucleotides are TGTGCCAGCAGCCCCCTTTTAGCGGGTCTCACAGATACGCAGTATTTT. The chain uses TRBV7-2 and TRBJ2-3, with TRBD2 matching 7 bases. In germline, CDR1 is SGHTA, CDR2 FQGNSA. J lost 2 bases, V lost 5 bases, and 10 bases had no gene match. The CDR3 runs 16 residues.

This chain uses TRBV10-3 with TRBJ2-3, with D hard to call. V dropped 4 bases and J dropped 2 bases, with 10 bases sitting between them. This CDR3 is built from 14 residues. Germline CDR1 ENHRY, CDR2 SYGVKD. The CDR3 DNA reads TGTGCCATCAGTGTGCAGACTCTCACAGATACGCAGTATTTT. Translating gives CAISVQTLTDTQYF.

This clonotype came up a few times. This chain uses TRBV2 with TRBJ1-1; D ambiguous. CDR3 length: 14 residues. With 5 bases removed from V and 2 bases from J, the gap between germline ends came to 12 bases. Looked up from germline, CDR1 is SNHLY and CDR2 is FYNNEI. CDR3 bases: TGTGCCAGCAGTCCCCAGGCGGGTAACACTGAAGCTTTCTTT. It encodes CASSPQAGNTEAFF.

At least ten counts were recorded for this clonotype. The V call is TRBV7-8, the J call TRBJ2-6; D uncertain. V was clipped by 5 bases and J by 1 base, with 6 bases between them. The CDR3 is made up of 14 amino acids. Germline lookup yields CDR1 SGHVS and CDR2 FQNEAQ. As DNA, the CDR3 is TGTGCCAGCAGCACAGCGTCTGGGGCCAACGTCCTGACTTTC. It is translated as CASSTASGANVLTF.

This clonotype was recorded at least ten times. The rearrangement links TRBV7-2 to TRBJ2-7; D is unclear. CDR1 and CDR2 (germline): SGHTA, FQGNSA. The CDR3 spans 15 residues. Trimming cost V 2 bases and J 0 bases, with 11 bases left between them. The CDR3 sequence is CASSLISLSSYEQYF. The DNA for the CDR3 is TGTGCCAGCAGCTTAATAAGTTTAAGCTCCTACGAGCAGTACTTC.

This chain links TRBV11-2 with TRBJ2-7, with 8 bases fitting TRBD1. The CDR3 is made up of 17 amino acids. Germline CDR1 SGHAT, CDR2 FQNNGV. The J segment lost 5 bases and the V segment lost 3 bases, leaving 15 bases of the junction unmatched. The CDR3 bases are TGTGCCAGCAGCTTTGACGTAGGACAGGGAGGTGTCGACGAGCAGTACTTC. It encodes CASSFDVGQGGVDEQYF.